These 22 T cell receptor beta chains originate from one sample sequenced in a study of response to subunit inactivated influenza vaccine. A single record per CDR3 protein comes from TCRdb applying MiXCR to the RT-PCR reads. The table includes under 950,000 distinct CDR3 sequences, 21% detected once. The sample here was PBMCs from blood, taken approximately 5 days after vaccination. The receptors were sampled from a man aged 50-59 years who received an inactivated influenza vaccine.

This clonotype has more than one count but fewer than ten. The V call is TRBV29-1, the J call TRBJ2-5, with 7 bases identical to TRBD1. In germline, CDR1 is SQVTM, CDR2 ANQGSEA. Germline trimming cut 5 bases from V and 1 base from J; bases unmatched to any gene: 7. The length of the CDR3 is 14 residues. The CDR3 sequence is CSVSIRTGQETQYF. DNA of the CDR3: TGCAGCGTTTCTATAAGGACAGGCCAAGAGACCCAGTACTTC.

This clonotype was counted between two and nine times. V gene TRBV10-3 combines with J gene TRBJ2-3, with 8 nucleotides matching TRBD1. V lost 6 bases to trimming and J lost 0 bases; unmatched junction nucleotides: 8. Germline V gives CDR1 ENHRY, CDR2 SYGVKD. The CDR3 covers 16 residues. This CDR3 is CAIRNRQGSSTDTQYF. The CDR3 bases are TGTGCCATCAGGAACCGACAGGGGTCGAGCACAGATACGCAGTATTTT.

The chain has TRBV20-1 and TRBJ2-5; D gene unclear. The CDR3 is 12 residues long. CDR1 DFQATT and CDR2 SNEGSKA come from the germline V gene (reference sequence). V lost 2 bases and J lost 3, with 7 bases in between. In DNA, the CDR3 is TGCAGTGCTAGAAGTCTCAAAGAGACCCAGTACTTC. Amino acid sequence: CSARSLKETQYF.

The chain recombines TRBV6-4 with TRBJ2-1; D is perhaps TRBD2 (6 bases). The CDR3 is made up of 13 amino acids. V lost 1 base, J lost 9 bases, and 10 bases lay in between. In germline, CDR1 is MRHNA, CDR2 SNTAGT. CDR3: CASSDWGEREQFF. The CDR3 DNA follows: TGTGCCAGCAGTGACTGGGGGGAGCGTGAGCAGTTCTTC.

The chain couples TRBV10-3 to TRBJ2-7; 8 nucleotides agree with TRBD2. The CDR3 is made up of 16 amino acids. J was trimmed by 5 bases and V by 0 bases; bases with no gene match: 9. The germline V gene has CDR1 ENHRY and CDR2 SYGVKD. CDR3 residues: CAISESESGRNHEQYF. The CDR3 coding sequence is TGTGCCATCAGTGAGTCAGAGAGCGGGAGAAATCACGAGCAGTACTTC.

This clonotype was observed a few times. The chain has TRBV20-1 and TRBJ1-2; a weak D match, TRBD1 (5 bases). CDR3 size: 12 residues. Germline V gives CDR1 DFQATT, CDR2 SNEGSKA (reference sequence). Trimming left V 5 bases short and J 4 bases short, with 11 bases between. CDR3 nucleotide sequence: TGCAGTGCTTCTGACAGTGCCTATGGCTACACCTTC. Protein product: CSASDSAYGYTF.

The rearrangement joins TRBV6-1 to TRBJ2-2; 8 bases match TRBD2. V was clipped by 7 bases and J by 3 bases; unmatched bases: 10. The CDR3 is 16 amino acids. CDR1 MNHNS and CDR2 SASEGT come from the germline V gene. DNA of the CDR3: TGTGCCAGCAAGGTAGCGGGGTACGCTCACACCGGGGAGCTGTTTTTT. It translates to CASKVAGYAHTGELFF.

This clonotype was detected a few times. The genes are TRBV7-8 and TRBJ2-3, with 7 bases fitting TRBD1. Germline lookup yields CDR1 SGHVS and CDR2 FQNEAQ. This CDR3 has 16 amino acids. V was pared by 5 bases and J by 6 bases, with 14 bases of the junction left unmatched. CDR3 region: CASSKSGQAALDTQYF. The DNA for the CDR3 is TGTGCCAGCAGCAAAAGTGGACAGGCAGCCCTTGATACGCAGTATTTT.

This clonotype has more than one count but fewer than ten. This rearrangement joins TRBV6-2 or TRBV6-3 to TRBJ2-5, with 7 bases fitting TRBD2. Germline loops: CDR1 MNHEY, CDR2 SVGEGT. The junction had 6 bases not matched to a gene; V was cut back by 6 bases and J by 5 bases. This CDR3 has 13 amino acids. In DNA, the CDR3 is TGTGCCAGCAGCCTACGGGAGGATGAGACCCAGTACTTC. Residues: CASSLREDETQYF.

The V and J genes are TRBV24-1 and TRBJ1-2; D is uncertain. CDR3 length: 14 amino acids. V was shortened by 0 bases and J by 2 bases, with 6 bases between the two germline ends. Germline values: CDR1 KGHDR, CDR2 SFDVKD. CDR3 DNA sequence: TGTGCCACCAGTGATTTGACGATCAACTATGGCTACACCTTC. It specifies CATSDLTINYGYTF.

This chain links TRBV7-9 with TRBJ2-3; perhaps D is TRBD1 or TRBD2 (5 bases each). V shed 8 bases and J shed 4 bases, with 10 bases lying between them. The CDR3 is 12 amino acids. CDR1 is SEHNR and CDR2 is FQNEAQ in the germline V gene (reference sequence). The CDR3: CASGGSADTQYF. The CDR3 DNA sequence: TGTGCCAGCGGGGGTTCGGCAGATACGCAGTATTTT.

There are many counts of this clonotype. V and J are TRBV9 and TRBJ2-2, with TRBD1 matching over 9 bases. The germline gives CDR1 SGDLS, CDR2 YYNGEE. The V and J ends lost 4 bases and 3 bases, in that order; junction bases with no gene match: 7. This CDR3 is 16 amino acids long. CDR3 coding DNA: TGTGCCAGCAGCCCTGGAGGACAGGGGCACACCGGGGAGCTGTTTTTT. It codes for CASSPGGQGHTGELFF.

This clonotype was seen a handful of times. In nucleotides, the CDR3 is TGTGCCAGCAGTGACCTCCGACGGCTAACCACTGAAGCTTTCTTT. Translated, it gives CASSDLRRLTTEAFF. This rearrangement joins TRBV6-2 or TRBV6-3 to TRBJ1-1; no firm D call. The CDR3 runs to 15 residues. Germline V gene lookup returns CDR1 MNHEY and CDR2 SVGEGT. Trimming took 5 bases from V and 4 from J, leaving 17 bases between them.

The chain recombines TRBV6-1 with TRBJ2-5; the match to TRBD2 covers 7 bases. J gave up 5 bases and V 8 bases, and 11 bases lay outside the gene matches. Germline V lookup: CDR1 MNHNS, CDR2 SASEGT. The CDR3 totals 14 residues. Here the CDR3 reads CASVGLGVWETQYF. CDR3 coding DNA: TGTGCCAGCGTCGGACTAGGAGTATGGGAGACCCAGTACTTC.

The sample holds a few counts of this clonotype. Here the CDR3 DNA reads TGTGCCACTTCCGGACCACTTGAAGCTTTCTTT. Residues: CATSGPLEAFF. The J gene is TRBJ1-1, the V gene TRBV21-1. TRBV21-1 is a pseudogene locus. The CDR3 is 11 residues long.

The chain has TRBV20-1 and TRBJ1-5; a possible D gene is TRBD1 (6 bases). Germline loops: CDR1 DFQATT, CDR2 SNEGSKA (reference sequence). This CDR3 spans 14 amino acids. Trimming took 6 bases from V and 3 from J, leaving 15 bases between them. CDR3 bases: TGCAGTGCAACACAGGGAACAAACAATCAGCCCCAGCATTTT. Translation: CSATQGTNNQPQHF.

The genes are TRBV7-3 and TRBJ2-3, with D possibly being TRBD1 or TRBD2 (6 bases each). Trimming removed 6 bases from V and 5 bases from J, with 15 bases in between. This CDR3 has 14 amino acids. CDR1 and CDR2 from the germline V gene are SGHTA and FQGTGA. The CDR3 protein is CASSPKGEVDTQYF. The CDR3 nucleotides are TGTGCCAGCAGTCCAAAGGGGGAGGTAGATACGCAGTATTTT.

The chain links TRBV24-1 to TRBJ2-3; 10 positions agree with TRBD2. The length of the CDR3 is 17 residues. Germline assignment: CDR1 KGHDR and CDR2 SFDVKD. The ends lost 0 bases at V and 0 bases at J; junction bases unmatched: 2. CDR3: CATSDLDSGGSTDTQYF. The CDR3 coding sequence is TGTGCCACCAGTGATTTGGATAGCGGGGGGAGCACAGATACGCAGTATTTT.

With regard to this clonotype: Since a much larger clone is just one base distant, this may be a read error. The genes are TRBV29-1 and TRBJ2-1, with D possibly called TRBD1 or TRBD2 (6 bases each). The germline gives CDR1 SQVTM, CDR2 ANQGSEA. The CDR3 is made up of 12 amino acids. The CDR3 DNA is TGCAGCGTTGGAAGGGGGGACAATGAGCAGATCTTC. Translating it yields CSVGRGDNEQIF.

This clonotype has only a few counts. The chain employs TRBV7-9 and TRBJ2-7; D may be TRBD1 (6 bases). Germline V gene sequence: CDR1 SEHNR, CDR2 FQNEAQ (reference sequence). CDR3 size: 16 residues. Trimming removed 3 bases from V and 0 bases from J, with 15 bases in between. This CDR3 is CASSFPMDSTSYEQYF. CDR3 nucleotides: TGTGCCAGCAGCTTCCCCATGGACAGTACCTCCTACGAGCAGTACTTC.

In its sample, this clonotype was seen a few times. The chain employs TRBV6-2 or TRBV6-3 and TRBJ2-3; D is ambiguous. CDR1 and CDR2 (germline): MNHEY, SVGEGT. The CDR3 covers 11 residues. Deletions cut 7 bases from V and 4 bases from J, with 6 bases between. Here the CDR3 DNA reads TGTGCCAGCACCAAAGCAGATACGCAGTATTTT. This sequence encodes CASTKADTQYF.

There are a few counts of this clonotype. V usage is TRBV10-3 and J usage is TRBJ1-2; D unclear. Trimming left V 3 bases short and J 2 bases short, with 19 bases between. Germline values: CDR1 ENHRY, CDR2 SYGVKD. The CDR3 contains 17 residues. The CDR3 region has the DNA TGTGCCATCAGTGACGGGCTAAGGGCGGCCGGGAACTATGGCTACACCTTC. Amino acid sequence: CAISDGLRAAGNYGYTF.